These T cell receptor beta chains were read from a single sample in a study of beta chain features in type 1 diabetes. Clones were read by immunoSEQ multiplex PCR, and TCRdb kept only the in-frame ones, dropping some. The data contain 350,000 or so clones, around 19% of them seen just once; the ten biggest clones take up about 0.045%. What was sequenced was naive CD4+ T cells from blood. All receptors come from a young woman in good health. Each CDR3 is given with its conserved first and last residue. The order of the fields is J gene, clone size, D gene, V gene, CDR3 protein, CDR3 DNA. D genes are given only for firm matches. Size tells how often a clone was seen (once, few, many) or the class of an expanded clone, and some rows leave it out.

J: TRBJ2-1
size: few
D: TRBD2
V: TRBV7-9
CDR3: CASSLVGGGVNNEQFF
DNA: TGTGCCAGCAGCTTAGTCGGCGGGGGGGTAAACAATGAGCAGTTCTTC

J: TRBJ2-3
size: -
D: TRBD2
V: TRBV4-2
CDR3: CASSQVRAGVVDTQYF
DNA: TGTGCCAGCAGCCAAGTACGAGCGGGAGTGGTAGATACGCAGTATTTT

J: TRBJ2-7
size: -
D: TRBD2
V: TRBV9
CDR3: CASSATGTSGSYEQYF
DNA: TGTGCCAGCAGCGCCACCGGGACTAGCGGCTCCTACGAGCAGTACTTC

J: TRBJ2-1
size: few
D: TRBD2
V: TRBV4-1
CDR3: CASSRPGTRGWYEQFF
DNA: TGCGCCAGCAGCCGCCCCGGGACTAGAGGTTGGTATGAGCAGTTCTTC

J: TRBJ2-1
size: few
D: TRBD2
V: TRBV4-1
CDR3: CASSQFSGGQDEQFF
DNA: TGCGCCAGCAGCCAATTTAGCGGGGGGCAGGATGAGCAGTTCTTC

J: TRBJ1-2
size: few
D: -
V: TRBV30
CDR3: CAWTPTGNYGYTF
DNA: TGTGCCTGGACCCCCACAGGAAACTATGGCTACACCTTC

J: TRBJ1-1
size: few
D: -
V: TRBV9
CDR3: CASSVREDTEAFF
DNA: TGTGCCAGCAGCGTGAGGGAAGACACTGAAGCTTTCTTT

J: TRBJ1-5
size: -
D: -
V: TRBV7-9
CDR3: CASSIEGQPQHF
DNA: TGTGCCAGCAGCATCGAGGGTCAGCCCCAGCATTTT

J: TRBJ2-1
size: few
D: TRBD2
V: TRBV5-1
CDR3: CASSSGLAGAVSEQFF
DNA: TGCGCCAGCAGCTCTGGACTAGCGGGAGCGGTCAGTGAGCAGTTCTTC

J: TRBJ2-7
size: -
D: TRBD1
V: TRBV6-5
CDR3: CASRRDSSYEQYF
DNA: TGTGCCAGCAGACGGGACAGCTCCTACGAGCAGTACTTC

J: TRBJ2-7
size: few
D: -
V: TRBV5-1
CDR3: CASSLDYYEQYF
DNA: TGCGCCAGCAGCTTGGACTACTACGAGCAGTACTTC

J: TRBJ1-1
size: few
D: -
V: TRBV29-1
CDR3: CSVGGVNGGTEAFF
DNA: TGCAGCGTTGGCGGGGTGAACGGGGGTACTGAAGCTTTCTTT

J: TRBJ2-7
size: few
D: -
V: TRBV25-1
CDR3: CASSPRARSYEQYF
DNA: TGTGCCAGCAGTCCCAGGGCCCGCTCCTACGAGCAGTACTTC

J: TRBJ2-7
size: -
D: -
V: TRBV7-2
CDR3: CASSLGDISYEQYF
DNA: TGTGCCAGCAGCTTAGGGGACATCTCCTACGAGCAGTACTTC

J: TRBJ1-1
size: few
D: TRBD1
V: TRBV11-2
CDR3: CASSKRQGPNTEAFF
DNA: TGTGCCAGCAGCAAGAGACAGGGCCCGAACACTGAAGCTTTCTTT

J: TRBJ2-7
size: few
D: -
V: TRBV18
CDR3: CASSPYTDSYEQYF
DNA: TGTGCCAGCTCACCATACACCGACTCCTACGAGCAGTACTTC

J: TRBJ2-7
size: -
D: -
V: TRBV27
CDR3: CASSPLRRPGEQYF
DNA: TGTGCCAGCAGCCCCCTGCGGAGGCCGGGGGAGCAGTACTTC

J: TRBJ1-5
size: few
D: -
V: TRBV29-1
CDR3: CSVDSGGLDQPQHF
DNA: TGCAGCGTTGATTCGGGGGGTCTGGATCAGCCCCAGCATTTT

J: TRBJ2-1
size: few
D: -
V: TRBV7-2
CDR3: CASSLRGNEQFF
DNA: TGTGCCAGCAGCTTAAGGGGCAATGAGCAGTTCTTC

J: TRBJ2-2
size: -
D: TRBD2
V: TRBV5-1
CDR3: CATALTSGLKAGELFF
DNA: TGCGCCACCGCCCTGACTAGCGGCCTTAAGGCCGGGGAGCTGTTTTTT

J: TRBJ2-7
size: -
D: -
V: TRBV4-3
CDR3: CASSQEAQLYSSYEQYF
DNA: TGCGCCAGCAGCCAAGAGGCACAGCTTTACTCATCTTACGAGCAGTACTTC

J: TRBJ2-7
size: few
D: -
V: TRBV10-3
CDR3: CATLLRSSYEQYF
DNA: TGTGCCACCCTCCTCCGGAGCTCCTACGAGCAGTACTTC

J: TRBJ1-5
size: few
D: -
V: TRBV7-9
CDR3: CASSLAGAGHQPQHF
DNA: TGTGCCAGCAGCTTAGCTGGAGCAGGGCATCAGCCCCAGCATTTT

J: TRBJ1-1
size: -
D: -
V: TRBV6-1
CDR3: CASSGTVNTEAFF
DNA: TGTGCCAGCAGTGGTACAGTGAACACTGAAGCTTTCTTT

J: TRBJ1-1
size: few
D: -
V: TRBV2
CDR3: CASSENRESGAFF
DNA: TGTGCCAGCAGTGAAAATAGGGAGAGCGGAGCTTTCTTT

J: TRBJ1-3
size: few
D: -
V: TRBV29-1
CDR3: CSVDRVSGNTIYF
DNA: TGCAGCGTTGATCGGGTCTCTGGAAACACCATATATTTT

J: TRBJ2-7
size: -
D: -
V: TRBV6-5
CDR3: CASSYPGREQYF
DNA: TGTGCCAGCAGTTACCCAGGGCGCGAGCAGTACTTC

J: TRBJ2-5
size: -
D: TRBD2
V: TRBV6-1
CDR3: CASRLAGGETQYF
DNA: TGTGCCAGCAGACTAGCGGGAGGAGAGACCCAGTACTTC

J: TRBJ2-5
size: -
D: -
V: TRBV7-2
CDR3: CASSPQTGQETQYF
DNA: TGTGCCAGCAGCCCCCAGACAGGACAAGAGACCCAGTACTTC

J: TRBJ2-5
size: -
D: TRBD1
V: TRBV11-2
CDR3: CASTVGQAKVETQYF
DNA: TGTGCCAGCACCGTTGGACAGGCGAAGGTTGAGACCCAGTACTTC

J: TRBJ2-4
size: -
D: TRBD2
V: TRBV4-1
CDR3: CASSQDSGKRNIQYF
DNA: TGCGCCAGCAGCCAAGATAGCGGGAAGAGGAACATTCAGTACTTC

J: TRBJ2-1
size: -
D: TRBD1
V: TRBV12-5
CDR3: CASGLGTGSNNEQFF
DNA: TGTGCTAGTGGTCTCGGGACAGGGTCGAATAATGAGCAGTTCTTC

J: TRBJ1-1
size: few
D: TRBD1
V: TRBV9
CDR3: CASSVGLTGEAFF
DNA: TGTGCCAGCAGCGTAGGGTTGACAGGGGAAGCTTTCTTT

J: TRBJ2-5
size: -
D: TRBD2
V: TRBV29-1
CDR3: CSVAGVAGGQETQYF
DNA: TGCAGCGTTGCAGGGGTAGCGGGAGGGCAAGAGACCCAGTACTTC

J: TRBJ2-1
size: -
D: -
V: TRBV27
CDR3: CASTPKPHEQFF
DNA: TGTGCCAGCACCCCGAAGCCCCATGAGCAGTTCTTC